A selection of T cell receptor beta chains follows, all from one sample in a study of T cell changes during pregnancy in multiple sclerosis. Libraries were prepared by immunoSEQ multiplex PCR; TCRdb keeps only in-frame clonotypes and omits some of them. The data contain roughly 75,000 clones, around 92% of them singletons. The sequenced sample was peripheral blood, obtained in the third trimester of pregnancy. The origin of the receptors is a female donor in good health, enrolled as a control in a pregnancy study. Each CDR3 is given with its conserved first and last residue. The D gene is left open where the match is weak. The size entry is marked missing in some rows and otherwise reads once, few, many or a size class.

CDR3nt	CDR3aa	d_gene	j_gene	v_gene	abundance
TGTGCCTGGAGTGTAGTGGCGGGAGGGCCGAATGAGCAGTTCTTC	CAWSVVAGGPNEQFF	TRBD2	TRBJ2-1	TRBV30	.
TGTGCCAGCTCACCGGTCCTGCGGGAGTATTGGTACAATGAGCAGTTCTTC	CASSPVLREYWYNEQFF	TRBD2	TRBJ2-1	TRBV18	.
TGTGCCAGCTCACCAGCACAGGGGTATGGCGAGCAGTACTTC	CASSPAQGYGEQYF	TRBD1	TRBJ2-7	TRBV18	.
TGTGCCAGCAGCTTAGGGTTCCGGGACAGCGGACAGCCCCAGCATTTT	CASSLGFRDSGQPQHF	TRBD1	TRBJ1-5	TRBV7-6	.
TGCGCCAGCAGCCCAGCAGGCCCCCGCCCCAATGAGCAGTTCTTC	CASSPAGPRPNEQFF	.	TRBJ2-1	TRBV4-1	.
TGCAGCGTTTCGACAGGTACTGGCACGGAGACCCAGTACTTC	CSVSTGTGTETQYF	.	TRBJ2-5	TRBV29-1	.
TGTGCCAGCAGCGCCCGGACTAGCGGGGGCAATGAGCAGTTCTTC	CASSARTSGGNEQFF	TRBD2	TRBJ2-1	TRBV9	.
TGTGCCAGCAGGTCTAGCGGAGATGATACGCAGTATTTT	CASRSSGDDTQYF	TRBD2	TRBJ2-3	TRBV28	.
TGTGCCAGCAGCCCCTCGGGGAAAGAGACCCAGTACTTC	CASSPSGKETQYF	.	TRBJ2-5	TRBV7-3	.
TGTGCCAGCAGCCAAGAAAGCGGGGGGGCCGGGGAGCTGTTTTTT	CASSQESGGAGELFF	TRBD2	TRBJ2-2	TRBV4-2	.
TGCAGCGTTGAGGGGCCCAGTTATAGCACAGATACGCAGTATTTT	CSVEGPSYSTDTQYF	.	TRBJ2-3	TRBV29-1	.
TGCGCCAGCAGCTTCGGGGGGAAGGGGAACACTGAAGCTTTCTTT	CASSFGGKGNTEAFF	.	TRBJ1-1	TRBV5-1	.
TGTGCCAGCTCACCAGGTTCTAGGAGCTCTGGAAACACCATATATTTT	CASSPGSRSSGNTIYF	.	TRBJ1-3	TRBV18	.
TGTGCCAGCAGTTTAGTGGGGCCGGCCTACAATGAAAAACTGTTTTTT	CASSLVGPAYNEKLFF	.	TRBJ1-4	TRBV27	.
TGTGCCATCAGTGGCTCCCCGGGACAGGCACTAGCTTCGGCATTACATGAGCAGTTCTTC	CAISGSPGQALASALHEQFF	TRBD1	TRBJ2-1	TRBV10-3	.
TGTGCCAGCACTCGACAGGATTCATCACCCCTCCACTTT	CASTRQDSSPLHF	.	TRBJ1-6	TRBV25-1	few